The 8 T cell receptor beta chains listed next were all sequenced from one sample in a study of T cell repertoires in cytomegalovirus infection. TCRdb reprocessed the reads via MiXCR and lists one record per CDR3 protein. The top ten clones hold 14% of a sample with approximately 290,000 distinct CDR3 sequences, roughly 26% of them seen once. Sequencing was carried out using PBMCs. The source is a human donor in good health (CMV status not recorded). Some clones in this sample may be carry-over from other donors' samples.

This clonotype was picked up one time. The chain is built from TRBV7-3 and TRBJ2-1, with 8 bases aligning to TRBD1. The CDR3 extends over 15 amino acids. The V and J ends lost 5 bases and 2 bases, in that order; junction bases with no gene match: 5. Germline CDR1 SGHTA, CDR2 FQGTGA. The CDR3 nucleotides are TGTGCCAGCAGCCGACAGGGGTTAGCCTACAATGAGCAGTTCTTC. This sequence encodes CASSRQGLAYNEQFF.

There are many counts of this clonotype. CDR3 in DNA: TGTGCCAGCAGCGCCGTCCGCGCGTGGAACGAGCAGTACTTC. As protein: CASSAVRAWNEQYF. V gene TRBV7-2 combines with J gene TRBJ2-7; D unresolved. The germline CDR1 and CDR2 sequences are SGHTA and FQGNSA. The V end lost 5 bases, the J end lost 5 bases, and 16 bases lay between the germline ends. This CDR3 comprises 14 residues.

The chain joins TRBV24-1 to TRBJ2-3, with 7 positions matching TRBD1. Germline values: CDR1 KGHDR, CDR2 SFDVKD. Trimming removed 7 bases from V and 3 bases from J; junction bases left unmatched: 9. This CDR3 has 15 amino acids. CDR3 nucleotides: TGTGCCACCAGCCACTGGGGACAGAGAACAGATACGCAGTATTTT. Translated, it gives CATSHWGQRTDTQYF.

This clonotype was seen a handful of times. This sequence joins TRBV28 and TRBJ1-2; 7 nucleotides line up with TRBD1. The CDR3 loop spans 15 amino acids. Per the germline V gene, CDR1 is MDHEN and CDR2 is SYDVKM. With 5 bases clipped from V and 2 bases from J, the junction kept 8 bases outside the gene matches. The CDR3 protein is CASSGLGQQNYGYTF. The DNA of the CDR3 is TGTGCCAGCAGTGGATTGGGACAGCAAAACTATGGCTACACCTTC.

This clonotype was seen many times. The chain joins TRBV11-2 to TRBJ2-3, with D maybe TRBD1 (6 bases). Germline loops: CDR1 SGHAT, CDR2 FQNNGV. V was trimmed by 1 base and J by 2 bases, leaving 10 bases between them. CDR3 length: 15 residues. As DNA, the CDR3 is TGTGCCAGCAGCTTAGGAACAGGGTACACAGATACGCAGTATTTT. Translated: CASSLGTGYTDTQYF.

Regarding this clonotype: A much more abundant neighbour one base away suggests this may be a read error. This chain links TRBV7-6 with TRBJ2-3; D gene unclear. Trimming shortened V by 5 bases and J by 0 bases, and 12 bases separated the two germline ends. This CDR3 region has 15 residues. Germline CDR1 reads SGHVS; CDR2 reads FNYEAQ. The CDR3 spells CASSTPVGSTDTQYF. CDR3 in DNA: TGTGCCAGCAGCACCCCTGTGGGAAGCACAGATACGCAGTATTTT.

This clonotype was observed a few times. The CDR3 region has the DNA TGCAGTGCAAGCGGGGGTTGGAATGAGCAGTTCTTC. Translated, it gives CSASGGWNEQFF. J is TRBJ2-1 and V is TRBV20-1; 8 nucleotides line up with TRBD2. Germline assignment: CDR1 DFQATT and CDR2 SNEGSKA (reference sequence). After removal of 6 bases from V and 7 bases from J, the junction contained 5 bases not matched to a gene. The CDR3 spans 12 residues.

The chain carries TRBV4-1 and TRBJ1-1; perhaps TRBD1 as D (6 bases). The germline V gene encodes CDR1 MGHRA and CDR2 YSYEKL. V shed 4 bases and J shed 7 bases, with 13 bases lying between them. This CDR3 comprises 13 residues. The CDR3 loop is CASSRQGIGEAFF. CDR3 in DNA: TGCGCCAGCAGCCGCCAGGGGATCGGTGAAGCTTTCTTT.